Below are 6 T cell receptor beta chains sequenced from a single sample in a study of beta chain features in type 1 diabetes. Isolated RNA was reverse transcribed in full, so expressed TCRB transcripts were sequenced. The data were produced by immunoSEQ multiplex PCR, yet TCRdb's version contains in-frame clones alone and is incomplete. The profile shows about 360,000 clones, roughly an eighth of them singletons. Specimen: naive CD4+ T cells from blood. Every receptor here comes from a man between 18 and 29 years old in good health.

The V call is TRBV30, the J call TRBJ2-1; D may be TRBD1 (5 bases). The germline V gene encodes CDR1 GTSNPN and CDR2 SVGIG (reference sequence). The CDR3 runs to 15 residues. The V and J ends lost 2 bases and 9 bases respectively, with 20 bases between them. The CDR3 DNA follows: TGTGCCTGGAGTCCCGGGTCGACAGCCACGAGTGAGCAGTTCTTC. Translation gives CAWSPGSTATSEQFF.

This clone has a handful of counts. The chain couples TRBV5-4 to TRBJ2-1; tentatively, D is TRBD2 (7 bases). The CDR3 covers 15 residues. V lost 0 bases and J 7 bases, leaving 14 bases between the germline ends. Germline V gene data show CDR1 as SGHNT and CDR2 as YYREEE (reference sequence). As DNA, the CDR3 is TGTGCCAGCAGCTTGGCGGGGGGCTCCCTAAATGAGCAGTTCTTC. Residues: CASSLAGGSLNEQFF.

Only a few counts were recorded for this clone. The rearrangement uses TRBV5-4 and TRBJ2-1; D ambiguous. The germline V gene encodes CDR1 SGHNT and CDR2 YYREEE (reference sequence). V shed 0 bases and J shed 2 bases, with 9 bases lying between them. The CDR3 sequence is 15 residues long. CDR3: CASSLELFAYNEQFF. DNA of the CDR3: TGTGCCAGCAGCTTGGAACTATTCGCCTACAATGAGCAGTTCTTC. Based on the CDR3 plus reference TRBV5-4 and TRBJ2-1, the full variable domain is ETGVTQSPTHLIKTRGQQVTLRCSSQSGHNTVSWYQQALGQGPQFIFQYYREEENGRGNFPPRFSGLQFPNYSSELNVNALELDDSALYLCASSLELFAYNEQFFGPGTRLTVL.

The CDR3 is CAISEGLAGIGEQFF. CDR3 sequence (DNA): TGTGCCATCAGTGAGGGACTAGCGGGGATAGGTGAGCAGTTCTTC. The chain couples TRBV10-3 to TRBJ2-1; TRBD2 matches 12 bases. The germline CDR1 and CDR2 sequences are ENHRY and SYGVKD. Trimming at V came to 2 bases and at J to 9 bases, leaving 5 bases not matched to a gene. The CDR3 spans 15 residues.

The V and J genes are TRBV10-3 and TRBJ1-5; TRBD1 is a possible D gene (5 bases). The V and J ends lost 0 bases and 4 bases respectively, with 16 bases between them. CDR1 is ENHRY, CDR2 SYGVKD, per germline. CDR3 size: 17 residues. CDR3 bases: TGTGCCATCAGTGAGTCCGATGGTGGGGGGGAAAATCAGCCCCAGCATTTT. It yields the protein CAISESDGGGENQPQHF.

The V gene is TRBV27, the J gene TRBJ1-5, with unresolved D. Germline loops: CDR1 MNHEY, CDR2 SMNVEV (reference sequence). This CDR3 is built from 13 residues. Trimming pared 2 bases from V and 7 bases from J, leaving 9 bases between. The DNA of the CDR3 is TGTGCCAGCAGTTTACGGGGTAACCAGCCCCAGCATTTT. Translation gives CASSLRGNQPQHF.